This T cell receptor beta chain is drawn from a study of control samples from healthy donors and cancer patients. Repertoires were generated with immunoSEQ multiplex PCR, while TCRdb's copy carries only in-frame clones and drops some. This sample carries about 100,000 clones, over 75% of them seen once, and the ten largest clones take about 18%. Trimming cost V 0 bases and J 4 bases, with 13 bases left between them. Germline-derived CDR1 and CDR2 are SGHDN and FVKESK. This CDR3 has 15 residues. The chain employs TRBV14 and TRBJ2-7; D might be TRBD2 (5 bases). The origin of this receptor is a woman aged 45 to 65 in good health. Sequencing was carried out using blood. The CDR3: CASSQESGVWYEQYF. Written as DNA, the CDR3 is TGTGCCAGCAGCCAAGAATCCGGGGTCTGGTACGAGCAGTACTTC.